What follows describes a single T cell receptor beta chain. This sample is drawn from a study of OX40 agonist ivuxolimab in advanced cancers. TCRdb's copy holds only in-frame clones and misses some; the assay was immunoSEQ multiplex PCR. Of more than 15,000 clones in the sample, 75% to 90% were seen once. The CDR3 loop spans 13 amino acids. Trimming left V 5 bases short and J 6 bases short, with 17 bases between. Germline V lookup: CDR1 GTSNPN, CDR2 SVGIG (reference sequence). This receptor was obtained from an adult with an advanced solid tumor such as melanoma, head and neck, liver or kidney cancer. The V gene is TRBV30, the J gene TRBJ2-7; D not certain. Here the sequenced sample was CD4+ or CD8+ T cells sorted from blood, taken in a trial of the OX40 agonist ivuxolimab. CDR3 nucleotide sequence: TGTGCCTGGGGCGTCCGACGAGGAACCGAGCAGTACTTC. Translating it yields CAWGVRRGTEQYF.